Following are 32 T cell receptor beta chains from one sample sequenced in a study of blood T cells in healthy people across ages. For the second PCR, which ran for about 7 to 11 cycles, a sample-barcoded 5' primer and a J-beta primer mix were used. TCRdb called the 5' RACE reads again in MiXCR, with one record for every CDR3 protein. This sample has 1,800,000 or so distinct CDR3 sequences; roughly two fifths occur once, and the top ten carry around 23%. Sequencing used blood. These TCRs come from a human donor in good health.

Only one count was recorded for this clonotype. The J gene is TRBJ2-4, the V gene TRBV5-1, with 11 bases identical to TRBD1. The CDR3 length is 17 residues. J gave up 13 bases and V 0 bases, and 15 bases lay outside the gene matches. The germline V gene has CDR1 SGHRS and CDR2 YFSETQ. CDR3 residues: CASSLVGGQGARNEQYF. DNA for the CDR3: TGCGCCAGCAGCTTGGTGGGCGGACAGGGGGCCCGCAATGAGCAGTACTTC.

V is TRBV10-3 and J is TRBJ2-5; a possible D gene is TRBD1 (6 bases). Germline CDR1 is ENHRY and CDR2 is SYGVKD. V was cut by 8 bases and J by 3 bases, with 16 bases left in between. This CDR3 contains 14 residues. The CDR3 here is CAISAGTKKETQYF. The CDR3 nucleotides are TGTGCCATCTCCGCCGGGACAAAGAAAGAGACCCAGTACTTC.

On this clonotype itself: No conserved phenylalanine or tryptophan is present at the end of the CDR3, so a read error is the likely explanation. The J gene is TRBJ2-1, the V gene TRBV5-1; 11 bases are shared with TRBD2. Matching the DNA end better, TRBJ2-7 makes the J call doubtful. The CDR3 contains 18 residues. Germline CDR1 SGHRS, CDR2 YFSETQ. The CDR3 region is CASSLDLGLAAAYYEQYL. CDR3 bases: TGCGCCAGCAGCTTGGACTTGGGACTAGCGGCAGCCTACTACGAGCAGTACCTC.

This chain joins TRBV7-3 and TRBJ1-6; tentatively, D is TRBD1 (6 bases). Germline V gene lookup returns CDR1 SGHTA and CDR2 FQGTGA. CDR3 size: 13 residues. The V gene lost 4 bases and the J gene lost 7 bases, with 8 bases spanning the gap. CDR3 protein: CASSSRGNSPLHF. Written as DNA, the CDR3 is TGTGCCAGCAGCTCCAGGGGAAATTCACCCCTCCACTTT.

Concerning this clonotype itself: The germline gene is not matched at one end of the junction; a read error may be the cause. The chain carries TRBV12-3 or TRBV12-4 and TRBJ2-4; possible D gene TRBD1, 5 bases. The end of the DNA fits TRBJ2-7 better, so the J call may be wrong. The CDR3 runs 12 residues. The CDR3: CAGSLRGYEQYF. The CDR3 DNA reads TGTGCCGGCAGTTTAAGGGGATACGAGCAGTACTTC.

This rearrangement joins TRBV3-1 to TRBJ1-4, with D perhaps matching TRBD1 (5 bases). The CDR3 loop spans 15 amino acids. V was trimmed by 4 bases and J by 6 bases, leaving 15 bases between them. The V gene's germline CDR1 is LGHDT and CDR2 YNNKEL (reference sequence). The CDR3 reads CASSLKGDVHEKLFF. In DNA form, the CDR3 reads TGTGCCAGCAGCCTGAAAGGGGACGTTCATGAAAAACTGTTTTTT.

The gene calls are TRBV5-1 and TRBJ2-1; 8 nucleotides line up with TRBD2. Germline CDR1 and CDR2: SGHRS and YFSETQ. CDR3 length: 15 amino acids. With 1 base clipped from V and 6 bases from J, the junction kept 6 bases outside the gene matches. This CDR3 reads CASSLFREGGNEQFF. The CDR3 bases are TGCGCCAGCAGCTTGTTTCGGGAGGGGGGCAATGAGCAGTTCTTC.

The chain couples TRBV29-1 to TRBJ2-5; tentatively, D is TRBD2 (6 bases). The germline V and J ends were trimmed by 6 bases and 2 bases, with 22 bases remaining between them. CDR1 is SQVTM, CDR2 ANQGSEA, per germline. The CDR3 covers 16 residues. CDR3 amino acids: CSVAKGLLGGQETQYF. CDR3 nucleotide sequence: TGCAGCGTCGCAAAAGGACTCCTCGGAGGGCAAGAGACCCAGTACTTC.

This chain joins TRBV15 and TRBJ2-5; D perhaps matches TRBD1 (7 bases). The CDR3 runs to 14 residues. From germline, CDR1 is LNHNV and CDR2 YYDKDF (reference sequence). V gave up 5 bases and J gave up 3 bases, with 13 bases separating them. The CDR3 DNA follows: TGTGCCACCAGCCCCAGGGGGGTGGAAGAGACCCAGTACTTC. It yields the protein CATSPRGVEETQYF.

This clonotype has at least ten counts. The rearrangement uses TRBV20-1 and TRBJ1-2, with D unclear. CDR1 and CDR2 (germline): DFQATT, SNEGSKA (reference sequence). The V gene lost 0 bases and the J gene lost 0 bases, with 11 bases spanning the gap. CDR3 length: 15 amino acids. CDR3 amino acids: CSARDPGRSNYGYTF. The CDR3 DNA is TGCAGTGCTAGAGATCCGGGCCGATCTAACTATGGCTACACCTTC.

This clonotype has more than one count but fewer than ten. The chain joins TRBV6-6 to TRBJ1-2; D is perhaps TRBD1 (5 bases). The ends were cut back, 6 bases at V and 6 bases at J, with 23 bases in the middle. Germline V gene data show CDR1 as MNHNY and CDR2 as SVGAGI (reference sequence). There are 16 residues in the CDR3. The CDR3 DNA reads TGTGCCAGCAGCAGCCCTCAGGGCGGGAAGACCAATGGCTACACCTTC. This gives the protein CASSSPQGGKTNGYTF.

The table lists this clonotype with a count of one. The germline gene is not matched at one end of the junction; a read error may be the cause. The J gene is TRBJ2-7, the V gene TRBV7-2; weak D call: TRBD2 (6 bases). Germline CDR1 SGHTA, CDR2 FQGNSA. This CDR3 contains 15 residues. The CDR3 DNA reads TGTGCCGGCAGCCCGCGGGGTTTCGGACGCTACGAGCAGTACTTC. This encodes CAGSPRGFGRYEQYF.

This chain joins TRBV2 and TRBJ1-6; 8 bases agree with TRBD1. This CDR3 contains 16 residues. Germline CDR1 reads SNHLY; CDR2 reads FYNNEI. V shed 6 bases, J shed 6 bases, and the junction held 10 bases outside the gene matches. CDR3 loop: CASSSPGGVSNSPLHF. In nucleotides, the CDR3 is TGTGCCAGCAGCTCACCAGGGGGCGTGAGTAATTCACCCCTCCACTTT.

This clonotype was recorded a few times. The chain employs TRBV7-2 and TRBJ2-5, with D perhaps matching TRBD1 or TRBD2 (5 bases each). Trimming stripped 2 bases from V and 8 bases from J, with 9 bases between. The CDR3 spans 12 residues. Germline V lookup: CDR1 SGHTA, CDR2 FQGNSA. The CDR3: CASSLPGPTQYF. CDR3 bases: TGTGCCAGCAGCTTACCGGGACCTACCCAGTACTTC.

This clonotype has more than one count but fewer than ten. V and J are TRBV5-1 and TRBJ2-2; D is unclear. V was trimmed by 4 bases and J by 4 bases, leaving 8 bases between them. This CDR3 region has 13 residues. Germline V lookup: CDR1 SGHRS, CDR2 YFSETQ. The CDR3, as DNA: TGCGCCAGCAGCGGAGACATCACCGGGGAGCTGTTTTTT. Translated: CASSGDITGELFF.

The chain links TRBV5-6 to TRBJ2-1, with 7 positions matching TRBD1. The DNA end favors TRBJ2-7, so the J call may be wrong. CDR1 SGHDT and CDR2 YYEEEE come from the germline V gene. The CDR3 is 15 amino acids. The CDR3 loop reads CASSFPDRSYNEQYF. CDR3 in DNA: TGTGCCAGCAGCTTCCCGGACAGGTCCTACAATGAGCAGTACTTC.

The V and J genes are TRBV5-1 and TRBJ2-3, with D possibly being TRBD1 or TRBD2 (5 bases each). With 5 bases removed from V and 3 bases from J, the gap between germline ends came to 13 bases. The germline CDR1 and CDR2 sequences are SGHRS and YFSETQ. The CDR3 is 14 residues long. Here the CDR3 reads CASRPGRTTDTQYF. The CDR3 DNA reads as TGCGCCAGCAGGCCGGGACGGACAACAGATACGCAGTATTTT.

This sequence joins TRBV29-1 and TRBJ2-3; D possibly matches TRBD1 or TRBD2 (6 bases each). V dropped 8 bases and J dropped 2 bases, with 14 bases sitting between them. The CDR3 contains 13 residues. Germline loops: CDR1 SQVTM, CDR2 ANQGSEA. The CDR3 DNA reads TGCAGCTTCACGGGGGCGATCACAGATACGCAGTATTTT. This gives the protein CSFTGAITDTQYF.

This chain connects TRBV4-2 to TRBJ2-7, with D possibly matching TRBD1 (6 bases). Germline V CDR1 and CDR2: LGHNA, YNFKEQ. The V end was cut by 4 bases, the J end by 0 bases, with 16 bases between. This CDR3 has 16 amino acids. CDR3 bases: TGTGCCAGCAGCCCCCGGACAGCCGATAGCTCCTACGAGCAGTACTTC. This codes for CASSPRTADSSYEQYF.

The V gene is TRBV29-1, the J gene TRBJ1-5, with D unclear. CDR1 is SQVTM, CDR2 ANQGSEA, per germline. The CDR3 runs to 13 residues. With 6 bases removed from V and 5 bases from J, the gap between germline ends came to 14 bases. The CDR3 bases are TGCAGCGTCAAGTCCGGCCGAGATCAGCCCCAGCATTTT. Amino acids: CSVKSGRDQPQHF.

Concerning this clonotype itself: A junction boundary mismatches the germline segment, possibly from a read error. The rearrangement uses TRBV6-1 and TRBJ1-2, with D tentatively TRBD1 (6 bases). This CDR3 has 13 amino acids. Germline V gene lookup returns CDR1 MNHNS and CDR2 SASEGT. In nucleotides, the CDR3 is TGTGCCGGCAGTTCCCACAGGGAGGATGGCTACACCTTC. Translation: CAGSSHREDGYTF.

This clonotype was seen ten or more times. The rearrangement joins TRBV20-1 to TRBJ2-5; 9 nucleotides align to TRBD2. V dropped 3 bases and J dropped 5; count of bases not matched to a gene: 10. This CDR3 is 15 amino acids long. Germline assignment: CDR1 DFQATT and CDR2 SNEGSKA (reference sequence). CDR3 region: CSARGSGGETETQYF. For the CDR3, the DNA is TGCAGTGCTAGGGGTAGCGGGGGAGAAACGGAGACCCAGTACTTC.

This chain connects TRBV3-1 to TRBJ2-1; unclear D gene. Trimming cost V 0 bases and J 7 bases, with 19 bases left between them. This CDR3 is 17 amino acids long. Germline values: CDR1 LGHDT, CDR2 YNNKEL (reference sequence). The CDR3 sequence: CASSQDTAGPPRNEQFF. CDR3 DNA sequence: TGTGCCAGCAGCCAAGATACGGCAGGCCCCCCTCGGAATGAGCAGTTCTTC.

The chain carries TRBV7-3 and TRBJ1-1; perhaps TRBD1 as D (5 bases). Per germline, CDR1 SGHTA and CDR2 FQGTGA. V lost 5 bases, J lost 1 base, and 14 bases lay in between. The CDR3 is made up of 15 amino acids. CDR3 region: CASSAHRLPNTEAFF. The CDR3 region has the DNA TGTGCCAGCAGCGCCCACAGGTTACCGAACACTGAAGCTTTCTTT.

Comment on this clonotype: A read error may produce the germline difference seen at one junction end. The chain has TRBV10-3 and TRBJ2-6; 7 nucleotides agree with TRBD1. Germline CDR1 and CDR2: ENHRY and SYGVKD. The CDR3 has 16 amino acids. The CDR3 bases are TGTGCCATCAGTCGACAGGGATCCTCTGGGGCCAACGACCTGACTTTC. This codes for CAISRQGSSGANDLTF.

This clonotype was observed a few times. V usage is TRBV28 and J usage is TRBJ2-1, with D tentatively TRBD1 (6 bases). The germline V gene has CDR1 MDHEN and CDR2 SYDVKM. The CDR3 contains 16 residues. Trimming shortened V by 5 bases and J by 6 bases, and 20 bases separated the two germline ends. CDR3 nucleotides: TGTGCCAGCAGTCCACCGACAGGAGGCATACTCAATGAGCAGTTCTTC. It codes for CASSPPTGGILNEQFF.

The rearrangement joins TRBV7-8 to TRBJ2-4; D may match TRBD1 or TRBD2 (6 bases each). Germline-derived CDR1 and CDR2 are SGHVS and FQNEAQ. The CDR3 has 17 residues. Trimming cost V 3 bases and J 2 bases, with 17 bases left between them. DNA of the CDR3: TGTGCCAGCAGCTTCTCCAGGGGAGGTTTGACCAAAAACATTCAGTACTTC. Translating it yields CASSFSRGGLTKNIQYF.

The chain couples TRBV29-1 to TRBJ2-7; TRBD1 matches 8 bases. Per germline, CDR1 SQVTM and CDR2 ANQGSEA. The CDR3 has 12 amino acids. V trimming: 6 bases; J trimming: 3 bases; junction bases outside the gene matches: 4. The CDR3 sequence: CSVGDRCYEQYF. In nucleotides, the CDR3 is TGCAGCGTCGGGGACAGGTGCTACGAGCAGTACTTC.

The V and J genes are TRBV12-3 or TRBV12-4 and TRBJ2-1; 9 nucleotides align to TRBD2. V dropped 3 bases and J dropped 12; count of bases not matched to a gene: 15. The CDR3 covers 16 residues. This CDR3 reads CASSFWAASGADGQFF. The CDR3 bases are TGTGCCAGCAGTTTCTGGGCGGCTAGCGGGGCGGATGGGCAGTTCTTC.

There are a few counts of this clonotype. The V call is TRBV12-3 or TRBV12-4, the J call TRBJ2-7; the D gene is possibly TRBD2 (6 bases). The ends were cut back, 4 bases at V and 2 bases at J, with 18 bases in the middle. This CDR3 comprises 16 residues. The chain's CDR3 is CASSSYQGLEPYEQYF. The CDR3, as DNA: TGTGCCAGCAGTTCGTACCAGGGACTTGAGCCCTACGAGCAGTACTTC.

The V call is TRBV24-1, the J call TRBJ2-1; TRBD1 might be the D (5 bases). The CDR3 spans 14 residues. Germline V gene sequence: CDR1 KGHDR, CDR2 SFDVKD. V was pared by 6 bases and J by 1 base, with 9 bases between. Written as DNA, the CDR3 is TGTGCCACCAGTCCAGGGTCATCCTACAATGAGCAGTTCTTC. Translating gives CATSPGSSYNEQFF.

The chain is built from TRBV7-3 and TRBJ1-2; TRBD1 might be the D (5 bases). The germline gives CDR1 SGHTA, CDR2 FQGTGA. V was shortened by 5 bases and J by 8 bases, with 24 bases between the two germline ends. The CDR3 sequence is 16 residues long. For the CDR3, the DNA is TGTGCCAGCAGCCTGGGACGCGGACCCGGAGGAGGGGGCTACACCTTC. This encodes CASSLGRGPGGGGYTF. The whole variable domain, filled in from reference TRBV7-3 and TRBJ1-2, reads GAGVSQTPSNKVTEKGKYVELRCDPISGHTALYWYRQSLGQGPEFLIYFQGTGAADDSGLPNDRFFAVRPEGSVSTLKIQRTERGDSAVYLCASSLGRGPGGGGYTFGSGTRLTVV.